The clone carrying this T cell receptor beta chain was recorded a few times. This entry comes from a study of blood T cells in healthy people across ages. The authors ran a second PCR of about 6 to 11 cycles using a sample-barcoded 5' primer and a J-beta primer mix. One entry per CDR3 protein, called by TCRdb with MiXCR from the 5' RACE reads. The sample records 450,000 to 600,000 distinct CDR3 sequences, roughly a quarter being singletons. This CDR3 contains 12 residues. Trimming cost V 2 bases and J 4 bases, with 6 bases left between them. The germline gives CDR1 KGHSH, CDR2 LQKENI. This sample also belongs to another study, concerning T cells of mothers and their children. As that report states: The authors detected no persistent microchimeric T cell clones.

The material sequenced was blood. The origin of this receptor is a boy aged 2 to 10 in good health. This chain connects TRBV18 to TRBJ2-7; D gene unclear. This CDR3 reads CASSPDVYEQYF. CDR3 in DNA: TGTGCCAGCTCACCAGACGTTTACGAGCAGTACTTC. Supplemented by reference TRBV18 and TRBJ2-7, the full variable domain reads NAGVMQNPRHLVRRRGQEARLRCSPMKGHSHVYWYRQLPEEGLKFMVYLQKENIIDESGMPKERFSAEFPKEGPSILRIQQVVRGDSAAYFCASSPDVYEQYFGPGTRLTVT.